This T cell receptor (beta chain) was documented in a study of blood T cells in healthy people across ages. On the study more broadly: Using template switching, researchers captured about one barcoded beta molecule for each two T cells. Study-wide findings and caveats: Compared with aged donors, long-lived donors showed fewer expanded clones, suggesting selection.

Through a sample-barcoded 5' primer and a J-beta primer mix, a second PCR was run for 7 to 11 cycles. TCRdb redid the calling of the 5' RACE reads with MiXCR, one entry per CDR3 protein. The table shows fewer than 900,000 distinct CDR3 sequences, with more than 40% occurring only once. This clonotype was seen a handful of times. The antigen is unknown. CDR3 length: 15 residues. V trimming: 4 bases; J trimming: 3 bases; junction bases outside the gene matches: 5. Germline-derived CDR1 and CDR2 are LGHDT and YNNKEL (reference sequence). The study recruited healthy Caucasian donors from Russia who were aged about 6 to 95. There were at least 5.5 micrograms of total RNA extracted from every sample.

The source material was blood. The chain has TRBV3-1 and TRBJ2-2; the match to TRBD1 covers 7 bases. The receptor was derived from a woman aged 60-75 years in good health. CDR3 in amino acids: CASSRNTGDTGELFF. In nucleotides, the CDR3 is TGTGCCAGCAGCCGGAATACAGGGGACACCGGGGAGCTGTTTTTT. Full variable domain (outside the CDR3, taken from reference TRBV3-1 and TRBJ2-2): DTAVSQTPKYLVTQMGNDKSIKCEQNLGHDTMYWYKQDSKKFLKIMFSYNNKELIINETVPNRFSPKSPDKAHLNLHINSLELGDSAVYFCASSRNTGDTGELFFGEGSRLTVL.